This T cell receptor beta chain originates from a study of vaccination effects on CD4 cells after COVID-19. Across the whole study: The vaccine given was either BNT162b2 or mRNA-1273, in two doses.

ViraFEST expansion of antigen-specific CD4+ T cells with viral peptide pools preceded sequencing. Isolating CD4+ T cells followed more than 9 days of culture. All vaccine recipients tested negative for nucleocapsid antibodies and had never contracted SARS-CoV-2 infection. Cultures used over 1.5 million PBMC per well, around 9 IU/ml IL-2 and approximately 11 ug/ml peptides. Clones were sequenced by immunoSEQ multiplex PCR, and TCRdb holds only the in-frame ones, with some missing. The profile shows over 45,000 clones, roughly 70% of them singletons. Study-level results: Few convalescent patients were included, and no early post-infection timepoints were sampled. Both infection-induced and vaccine-induced clones contracted markedly at late post-vaccination timepoints.

V was pared by 3 bases and J by 3 bases, with 11 bases between. Germline CDR1 is SNHLY and CDR2 is FYNNEI. This CDR3 spans 14 amino acids. Regarding this clone: Its antigen remains unidentified.

Sequencing used CD4+ T cells from PBMCs cultured with SARS-CoV-2 spike peptides, obtained before COVID-19 vaccination. The origin of this receptor is a human donor who received a COVID-19 vaccine. The chain has TRBV2 and TRBJ1-1; no clear D. The CDR3 nucleotides read TGTGCCAGCAGTGATAGAGAAATTCACACTGAAGCTTTCTTT. Protein sequence: CASSDREIHTEAFF.